This T cell receptor beta chain was retrieved from a study of T cells after yellow fever vaccination. Overall study context: Preparation of fractions with low cell numbers was performed using SMART-Seq v4 Ultra Low Input. Study results and caveats: Among primary-vaccination clones, most reappeared after the booster, at around 97% for CD4 and more than 85% for CD8. Just a small share of clonotypes turned up in the CD4 compartment as well as the CD8 compartment.

With respect to this clonotype: As yet, its antigen is unknown. The junction and the germline gene differ at one end; a read error may be behind it.

UMIs were added to TCR cDNA along with a universal primer site when it was made by 5'RACE template switching. TCRdb re-called the 5' RACE reads with MiXCR, one entry per CDR3 protein. The sample contains about 430,000 distinct CDR3 sequences, around 19% of which appear only once. Looked up from germline, CDR1 is SGHTA and CDR2 is FQGTGA. The CDR3 sequence is 16 residues long. The source of this sequence is a man younger than 35 who received the YFV17D yellow fever vaccine. This chain connects TRBV7-3 to TRBJ2-2; 9 bases align to TRBD1. The sequencing here drew on PBMCs, taken before the yellow fever booster vaccination. The chain's CDR3 is CASILLGQGRHGELFF. In nucleotides, the CDR3 is TGTGCCAGCATCTTATTAGGACAGGGGCGTCACGGGGAGCTGTTTTTT.